These T cell receptor beta chains were read from a single sample in a study of blood T cell repertoires in COVID-19. Clones were read by immunoSEQ multiplex PCR, and TCRdb kept only the in-frame ones, dropping some. The table lists fewer than 300,000 clones, around 81% of them singletons. Sequencing used peripheral blood. Receptors originate from an older woman with active or convalescent COVID-19. The CDR3 runs from the conserved cysteine through the conserved F or W. The order of the fields is V gene, clone size, D gene, J gene, CDR3 DNA, CDR3 protein. D genes are given only for firm matches. Size is omitted from some rows. Given values are once, few, many or a class for expanded clones.

V gene: TRBV27; clone size: -; D gene: TRBD1; J gene: TRBJ1-1; CDR3 DNA: TGTGCCAGCAGCCCCGGGACAGGGATAAACACTGAAGCTTTCTTT; CDR3 protein: CASSPGTGINTEAFF
V gene: TRBV12-5; clone size: once; D gene: -; J gene: TRBJ1-2; CDR3 DNA: TGTGCTAGTGGTTTACAGGGAGTGAACGGCTACACCTTC; CDR3 protein: CASGLQGVNGYTF
V gene: TRBV5-4; clone size: -; D gene: -; J gene: TRBJ1-4; CDR3 DNA: TGTGCCAGCAGCAGGCCAGGGAATGAAAAACTGTTTTTT; CDR3 protein: CASSRPGNEKLFF
V gene: TRBV2; clone size: -; D gene: -; J gene: TRBJ1-3; CDR3 DNA: TGTGCCAGCAGTGAGGCAGGGATTGCCACCATATATTTT; CDR3 protein: CASSEAGIATIYF
V gene: TRBV18; clone size: -; D gene: -; J gene: TRBJ1-6; CDR3 DNA: TGTGCCAGCTCACCACGAGGGTCGGATACACCCCTCCACTTT; CDR3 protein: CASSPRGSDTPLHF
V gene: TRBV2; clone size: -; D gene: -; J gene: TRBJ1-5; CDR3 DNA: TGTGCCAGCAGTGATGAGGCAGGGAATCAGCCCCAGCATTTT; CDR3 protein: CASSDEAGNQPQHF
V gene: TRBV4-2; clone size: -; D gene: -; J gene: TRBJ1-2; CDR3 DNA: TGTGCCAGCAGCCAAGATGGGGGGGGCTTTGGCTACACCTTC; CDR3 protein: CASSQDGGGFGYTF
V gene: TRBV2; clone size: -; D gene: -; J gene: TRBJ2-7; CDR3 DNA: TGTGCCAGCAGAGAGGGGGGGACCTACGAGCAGTACTTC; CDR3 protein: CASREGGTYEQYF
V gene: TRBV18; clone size: -; D gene: -; J gene: TRBJ1-1; CDR3 DNA: TGTGCCAGCTCACCCCTCGTACTTTTTGACAGGCCGAACACTGAAGCTTTCTTT; CDR3 protein: CASSPLVLFDRPNTEAFF
V gene: TRBV19; clone size: -; D gene: TRBD1; J gene: TRBJ2-5; CDR3 DNA: TGTGCCAGTAGTGCCCCCGGGACAGGGTATGGGACCCAGTACTTC; CDR3 protein: CASSAPGTGYGTQYF
V gene: TRBV9; clone size: -; D gene: -; J gene: TRBJ2-5; CDR3 DNA: TGTGCCAGCAGCTCCAGGGAAGAGACCCAGTACTTC; CDR3 protein: CASSSREETQYF
V gene: TRBV7-9; clone size: -; D gene: TRBD1; J gene: TRBJ1-5; CDR3 DNA: TGTGCCAGCAGCTTAGGGACAGGGGGCTATCAGCCCCAGCATTTT; CDR3 protein: CASSLGTGGYQPQHF
V gene: TRBV18; clone size: -; D gene: -; J gene: TRBJ2-1; CDR3 DNA: TGTGCCAGCTCACCAACGGGCTACAATGAGCAGTTCTTC; CDR3 protein: CASSPTGYNEQFF
V gene: TRBV19; clone size: -; D gene: -; J gene: TRBJ1-2; CDR3 DNA: TGTGCCAGTAGTATTAAGGGACACCGCAACTATGGCTACACCTTC; CDR3 protein: CASSIKGHRNYGYTF
V gene: TRBV6-5; clone size: once; D gene: TRBD1; J gene: TRBJ2-3; CDR3 DNA: TGTGCCAGCAGTTACTCGAGGGACAGTATCTTTTTT; CDR3 protein: CASSYSRDSIFF
V gene: TRBV18; clone size: -; D gene: -; J gene: TRBJ1-1; CDR3 DNA: TGTGCCAGCTCACCACAAGAGGGAGTCAGCACTGAAGCTTTCTTT; CDR3 protein: CASSPQEGVSTEAFF
V gene: TRBV27; clone size: -; D gene: -; J gene: TRBJ1-2; CDR3 DNA: TGTGCCAGCAGCTTCTCCCAGGGAAGTGGCTACACCTTC; CDR3 protein: CASSFSQGSGYTF
V gene: TRBV3-1/TRBV3-2; clone size: few; D gene: TRBD2; J gene: TRBJ2-7; CDR3 DNA: TGTGCCAGCGGAATGGGGACTAGCGGGGCCCCCTACGAGCAGTACTTC; CDR3 protein: CASGMGTSGAPYEQYF
V gene: TRBV2; clone size: -; D gene: -; J gene: TRBJ2-2; CDR3 DNA: TGTGCCAGCAGCTCAGGGTTTGCCACCGGGGAGCTGTTTTTT; CDR3 protein: CASSSGFATGELFF
V gene: TRBV28; clone size: -; D gene: -; J gene: TRBJ1-2; CDR3 DNA: TGTGCCAGCAGCCAGACAGGAAGGGATGGCTACACCTTC; CDR3 protein: CASSQTGRDGYTF
V gene: TRBV5-8; clone size: -; D gene: -; J gene: TRBJ2-3; CDR3 DNA: TGTGCCAGCAGCTTGGAATTTTGGGACTTGACGGATACGCAGTATTTT; CDR3 protein: CASSLEFWDLTDTQYF
V gene: TRBV6-1; clone size: once; D gene: TRBD1; J gene: TRBJ1-4; CDR3 DNA: TGTGCCAGCAGTGAAGACAGGGGAGAAAATGAAAAACTGTTTTTT; CDR3 protein: CASSEDRGENEKLFF
V gene: TRBV7-2; clone size: few; D gene: -; J gene: TRBJ2-3; CDR3 DNA: TGTGCCAGCAGCTTAGACGTTAACTTCGGGGATACGCAGTATTTT; CDR3 protein: CASSLDVNFGDTQYF
V gene: TRBV9; clone size: -; D gene: -; J gene: TRBJ1-1; CDR3 DNA: TGTGCCAGCAGCCCGGGGAACACTGAAGCTTTCTTT; CDR3 protein: CASSPGNTEAFF
V gene: TRBV20-1; clone size: -; D gene: -; J gene: TRBJ1-4; CDR3 DNA: TGCAGTGGGGACTGGGATGAAAAACTGTTTTTT; CDR3 protein: CSGDWDEKLFF
V gene: TRBV7-6; clone size: -; D gene: TRBD2; J gene: TRBJ2-1; CDR3 DNA: TGTGCCAGCAGCTTAGGAGCGGGGGGTTACAATGAGCAGTTCTTC; CDR3 protein: CASSLGAGGYNEQFF
V gene: TRBV7-2; clone size: -; D gene: TRBD1; J gene: TRBJ1-2; CDR3 DNA: TGTGCCAGCAGCTTAGTAGTAGGGACAGGGAGCCGCGGCTACACCTTC; CDR3 protein: CASSLVVGTGSRGYTF
V gene: TRBV29-1; clone size: few; D gene: -; J gene: TRBJ1-2; CDR3 DNA: TGCAGCGCTGAGACAGGACTCGGCTACACCTTC; CDR3 protein: CSAETGLGYTF
V gene: TRBV29-1; clone size: -; D gene: TRBD1; J gene: TRBJ2-7; CDR3 DNA: TGCAGCGTTGGGCAGGGGGCAGACGAGCAGTACTTC; CDR3 protein: CSVGQGADEQYF
V gene: TRBV15; clone size: -; D gene: -; J gene: TRBJ1-2; CDR3 DNA: TGTGCCACCAGCAGAGGTGGGGGGGCCGGCTATGGCTACACCTTC; CDR3 protein: CATSRGGGAGYGYTF
V gene: TRBV4-3; clone size: -; D gene: TRBD1; J gene: TRBJ2-7; CDR3 DNA: TGCGCCAGCAGCCCTTACGGGACAGGGACGAACGAGCAGTACTTC; CDR3 protein: CASSPYGTGTNEQYF
V gene: TRBV5-1; clone size: -; D gene: -; J gene: TRBJ1-2; CDR3 DNA: TGCGCCAGCAGCCCGGGGACAGGCTACACCTTC; CDR3 protein: CASSPGTGYTF
V gene: TRBV6-6; clone size: -; D gene: -; J gene: TRBJ2-1; CDR3 DNA: TGTGCCAGCAGTTACTCCTCATCCAGCTACAATGAGCAGTTCTTC; CDR3 protein: CASSYSSSSYNEQFF
V gene: TRBV14; clone size: few; D gene: -; J gene: TRBJ1-1; CDR3 DNA: TGTGCCAGCAGCCCCCAGGGGCAGCGAATTACTGAAGCTTTCTTT; CDR3 protein: CASSPQGQRITEAFF
V gene: TRBV27; clone size: once; D gene: -; J gene: TRBJ1-5; CDR3 DNA: TGTGCCAGCAGTTTATTGTCCAGAGGTCGCGGGCATCAGCCCCAGCATTTT; CDR3 protein: CASSLLSRGRGHQPQHF
V gene: TRBV3-1/TRBV3-2; clone size: -; D gene: TRBD1; J gene: TRBJ2-7; CDR3 DNA: TGTGCCAGCAGCCAAGTCCTAACAGGGGGCAACGAGCAGTACTTC; CDR3 protein: CASSQVLTGGNEQYF
V gene: TRBV5-8; clone size: -; D gene: TRBD1; J gene: TRBJ2-7; CDR3 DNA: TGTGCCAGCAGTTCAGACAGGGGGCGCGCCTACGAGCAGTACTTC; CDR3 protein: CASSSDRGRAYEQYF
V gene: TRBV6-5; clone size: -; D gene: -; J gene: TRBJ2-7; CDR3 DNA: TGTGCCAGCGCCCTGACAGTCTCCTACGAGCAGTACTTC; CDR3 protein: CASALTVSYEQYF
V gene: TRBV7-2; clone size: -; D gene: TRBD1; J gene: TRBJ1-4; CDR3 DNA: TGTGCCAGCAGCTCCCAGGGGGCTCAGGATGAAAAACTGTTTTTT; CDR3 protein: CASSSQGAQDEKLFF
V gene: TRBV7-3; clone size: -; D gene: TRBD1; J gene: TRBJ1-2; CDR3 DNA: TGTGCCAGCAGCGCGACAGGGGGTGGCTACACCTTC; CDR3 protein: CASSATGGGYTF
V gene: TRBV19; clone size: -; D gene: TRBD1; J gene: TRBJ1-4; CDR3 DNA: TGTGCCAGTAGCATGGACAGGCTTGCAACTAATGAAAAACTGTTTTTT; CDR3 protein: CASSMDRLATNEKLFF
V gene: TRBV7-9; clone size: few; D gene: TRBD1; J gene: TRBJ2-1; CDR3 DNA: TGTGCCAGCAGCCCACAGGGGATCCCCTACAATGAGCAGTTCTTC; CDR3 protein: CASSPQGIPYNEQFF
V gene: TRBV13; clone size: -; D gene: TRBD1; J gene: TRBJ2-7; CDR3 DNA: TGTGCCAGCAGCTACCGGACCACAGGGGTCCTTGCCGAGCAGTACTTC; CDR3 protein: CASSYRTTGVLAEQYF
V gene: TRBV10-3; clone size: -; D gene: TRBD2; J gene: TRBJ2-4; CDR3 DNA: TGTGCCATCAGCACCGGGACTAGCGGGACCCAAAACATTCAGTACTTC; CDR3 protein: CAISTGTSGTQNIQYF
V gene: TRBV3-1/TRBV3-2; clone size: -; D gene: TRBD2; J gene: TRBJ2-3; CDR3 DNA: TGTGCCAGCAGCCAAGATGAGCGAGCGGGGTCTTTGGATACGCAGTATTTT; CDR3 protein: CASSQDERAGSLDTQYF
V gene: TRBV9; clone size: -; D gene: TRBD1; J gene: TRBJ1-1; CDR3 DNA: TGTGCCAGCAGCGAGGGAACAGGGGGCGGAGTGGACACTGAAGCTTTCTTT; CDR3 protein: CASSEGTGGGVDTEAFF
V gene: TRBV10-3; clone size: few; D gene: TRBD2; J gene: TRBJ2-1; CDR3 DNA: TGTGCCATCAGTGAGCGGGGGGGTACCTACAATGAGCAGTTCTTC; CDR3 protein: CAISERGGTYNEQFF
V gene: TRBV3-1/TRBV3-2; clone size: -; D gene: -; J gene: TRBJ1-3; CDR3 DNA: TGTGCCAGCAGCCTTACAGGCATACCGAGCTCTGGAAACACCATATATTTT; CDR3 protein: CASSLTGIPSSGNTIYF
V gene: TRBV4-2; clone size: -; D gene: -; J gene: TRBJ2-3; CDR3 DNA: TGTGCCAGCAGCCAAGCGAGCATGGGAAAGGGGGATACGCAGTATTTT; CDR3 protein: CASSQASMGKGDTQYF
V gene: TRBV6-2/TRBV6-3; clone size: -; D gene: -; J gene: TRBJ1-1; CDR3 DNA: TGTGCCAGCAGTTACCGCAATGCCGGGTTCTGGAACACTGAAGCTTTCTTT; CDR3 protein: CASSYRNAGFWNTEAFF
V gene: TRBV5-4; clone size: once; D gene: -; J gene: TRBJ1-1; CDR3 DNA: TGTGCCAGCAGCTTGGTCAAGGAGGCCACTGAAGCTTTCTTT; CDR3 protein: CASSLVKEATEAFF
V gene: TRBV7-9; clone size: -; D gene: -; J gene: TRBJ2-1; CDR3 DNA: TGTGCCAGCAGCCCTACGAAAGGACATGATGAGCAGTTCTTC; CDR3 protein: CASSPTKGHDEQFF